This T cell receptor (beta chain) is drawn from a study of blood T cell repertoires in COVID-19. Overall study: T cells, B-cell-depleted T cells, or PBMCs supplied cDNA or gDNA.

Authors' methods: Estimates of nucleated cell counts were drawn from the amplification of reference gene primers. Data came from immunoSEQ multiplex PCR; TCRdb stores just in-frame clones and leaves some out. V and J calls and clone size are given by that table; D and trimming were obtained from the DNA. The sample contains about 120,000 clones, around 76% of which appear only once. The V end lost 0 bases, the J end lost 0 bases, and 9 bases lay between the germline ends. CDR3 length: 15 residues. Germline V lookup: CDR1 SGDLS, CDR2 YYNGEE. This receptor was identified in a man aged 65-85 years with acute or convalescent COVID-19. Sample: peripheral blood. The V call is TRBV9, the J call TRBJ1-1; D remains unclear. CDR3 coding DNA: TGTGCCAGCAGCGTAGTGTCACAGATGAACACTGAAGCTTTCTTT. Translated: CASSVVSQMNTEAFF.